Sequencing of this TCR beta chain was carried out in a study of blood T cell repertoires in COVID-19. Study in general: Samples came from the United States, Italy and Spain, spanning acute and convalescent COVID-19.

In the original workflow: Reference gene primer amplification in the assay estimated nucleated cell counts. Clones were sequenced by immunoSEQ multiplex PCR, and TCRdb holds only the in-frame ones, with some missing. The V and J calls and clone size come from that table; D and trimming were worked out from the DNA. Here the sample spans about 500,000 clones, about 88% being singletons. Germline CDR1 MDHEN, CDR2 SYDVKM. V lost 4 bases, J lost 5 bases, and 5 bases stayed unmatched. The CDR3 consists of 14 residues. The source of this sequence is a woman aged 45-59 years with COVID-19, enrolled during active disease. V gene TRBV28 combines with J gene TRBJ2-5, with 9 nucleotides matching TRBD2. The sequenced sample was peripheral blood. The CDR3 DNA follows: TGTGCCAGCAGTTGGGGCGGGGGGGATGAGACCCAGTACTTC. The encoded protein is CASSWGGGDETQYF.